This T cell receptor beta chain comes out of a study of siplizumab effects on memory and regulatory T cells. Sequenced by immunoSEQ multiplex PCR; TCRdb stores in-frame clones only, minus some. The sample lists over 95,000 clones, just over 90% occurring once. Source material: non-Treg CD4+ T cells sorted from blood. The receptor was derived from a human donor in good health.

This CDR3 reads CASSEKGGFETGPYEQYF. DNA for the CDR3: TGTGCCAGCAGTGAAAAGGGAGGGTTTGAGACAGGGCCCTACGAGCAGTACTTC. The chain combines TRBV6-1 with TRBJ2-7; D may be TRBD1 or TRBD2 (7 bases each). Germline CDR1 MNHNS, CDR2 SASEGT. V was shortened by 2 bases and J by 2 bases, with 22 bases between the two germline ends. CDR3 length: 18 amino acids.